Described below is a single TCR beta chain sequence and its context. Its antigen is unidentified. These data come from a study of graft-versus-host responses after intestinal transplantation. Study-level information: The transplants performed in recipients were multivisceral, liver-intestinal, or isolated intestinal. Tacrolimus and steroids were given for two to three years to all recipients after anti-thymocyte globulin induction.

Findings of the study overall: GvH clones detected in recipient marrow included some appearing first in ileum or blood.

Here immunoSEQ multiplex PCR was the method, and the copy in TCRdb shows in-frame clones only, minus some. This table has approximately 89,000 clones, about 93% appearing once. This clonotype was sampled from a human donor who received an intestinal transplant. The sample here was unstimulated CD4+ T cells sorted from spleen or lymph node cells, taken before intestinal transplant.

DNA of the CDR3: TGCGCCAGCAGCCAAGACTACGGGGACAGGGACAGGTACGAGCAGTACTTC. The encoded protein is CASSQDYGDRDRYEQYF. V and J are TRBV4-3 and TRBJ2-7; TRBD1 aligns across 9 bases. Per germline, CDR1 LGHNA and CDR2 YSLEER. The CDR3 totals 17 residues. V shed 0 bases and J 4 bases; nucleotides not matched to a gene: 10.